This TCR beta chain is from a study of blood T cell repertoires in COVID-19. Germline values: CDR1 SGHTA, CDR2 FQGNSA. V dropped 1 base and J dropped 2; count of bases not matched to a gene: 0. The CDR3 loop spans 16 amino acids. The data were produced by immunoSEQ multiplex PCR, yet TCRdb's version contains in-frame clones alone and is incomplete. The repertoire includes around 200,000 clones, roughly 84% of them detected once, and around 18% sits in the top ten. Notes on this clone: This same CDR3 is encoded by further DNA sequences in the sample.

The source of this sequence is a woman of 80 years or more with active or convalescent COVID-19. The source material was peripheral blood. V and J are TRBV7-2 and TRBJ2-5; 14 nucleotides match TRBD2. This CDR3 is CASSLGLAGGQETQYF. Written as DNA, the CDR3 is TGTGCCAGCAGCTTAGGACTAGCGGGGGGGCAAGAGACCCAGTACTTC.